Listed below are T cell receptor beta chains from one sample, sequenced in a study of cytomegalovirus exposure and HLA in healthy donors. Measured with immunoSEQ multiplex PCR; TCRdb has only the in-frame clones, and not every one. The sample lists roughly 120,000 clones; about three quarters were seen once. Sequences were obtained from PBMCs. The receptors here all came from a middle-aged man in good health and CMV-seronegative. The CDR3 runs from the conserved cysteine through the conserved F or W. D genes are given only for firm matches. The size of a clone is reported for some rows only, either as once, few or many, or as a class for expanded clones.

TRBV7-9	NA	few	TRBJ1-1	16	TGTTCCAGCAGCTTAGGTGGGTTTCAGGGTGACACTGAAGCTTTCTTT	CSSSLGGFQGDTEAFF
TRBV28	TRBD2	NA	TRBJ2-1	16	TGTGCCAGCAGTTTAAGCGGGGGGTTACTTGGCCATGAGCAGTTCTTC	CASSLSGGLLGHEQFF
TRBV28	NA	NA	TRBJ1-2	14	TGTGCCAGCACCCGCGGGGGATCTAACTATGGCTACACCTTC	CASTRGGSNYGYTF
TRBV9	NA	NA	TRBJ1-1	15	TGTGCCAGCAGCGCCCAATCTCGGGGGAACACTGAAGCTTTCTTT	CASSAQSRGNTEAFF
TRBV2	NA	NA	TRBJ2-1	15	TGTGCCAGCCGGAGGGACCAAGACTCCTACAATGAGCAGTTCTTC	CASRRDQDSYNEQFF
TRBV4-3	NA	NA	TRBJ1-1	13	TGCGCCAGCAGCCTGGGAGCCAACACTGAAGCTTTCTTT	CASSLGANTEAFF
TRBV2	TRBD1	NA	TRBJ1-6	15	TGTGCCAGCAGCGCGGGACAGGGAGAGGATTCACCCCTCCACTTT	CASSAGQGEDSPLHF
TRBV5-6	NA	NA	TRBJ2-2	13	TGTGCCAGCAGCTTTTCCAGGTCCGGGGAGCTGTTTTTT	CASSFSRSGELFF
TRBV5-5	TRBD1	few	TRBJ1-6	15	TGTGCCAGCAGCTTGACGGGACAGGTTAATTCACCCCTCCACTTT	CASSLTGQVNSPLHF
TRBV7-2	NA	NA	TRBJ2-5	14	TGTGCCAGCAGCTTAGAAAGCGGCGGAGAGACCCAGTACTTC	CASSLESGGETQYF
TRBV7-9	TRBD1	once	TRBJ2-2	15	TGTGCCAGCAGCTTAGACCACGGGACAGCCGGGGAGCTGTTTTTT	CASSLDHGTAGELFF
TRBV19	NA	NA	TRBJ1-2	16	TGTGCCAGTACCCCGATTTACGGTTCCAGGGGCTATGGCTACACCTTC	CASTPIYGSRGYGYTF
TRBV5-5	TRBD1	NA	TRBJ2-5	14	TGTGCCAGCAGCGCATTACAGGGGACAGAGACCCAGTACTTC	CASSALQGTETQYF
TRBV5-4	NA	NA	TRBJ2-5	13	TGTGCCAGCAGCTTGGGTGGGGAGGAGACCCAGTACTTC	CASSLGGEETQYF
TRBV5-1	NA	NA	TRBJ1-1	15	TGCGCCAGCAGCCTCCTTTTCCCGGCGGAAAGTGAAGCTTTCTTT	CASSLLFPAESEAFF
TRBV5-1	NA	few	TRBJ1-3	15	TGCGCCAGCAGCTTAGACGGGATCTCTGGAAACACCATATATTTT	CASSLDGISGNTIYF
TRBV2	TRBD2	NA	TRBJ2-5	16	TGTGCCAGCAGTGAAGCTTTGGGACTAGCACTGGAGACCCAGTACTTC	CASSEALGLALETQYF
TRBV5-1	NA	NA	TRBJ2-5	14	TGCGCCAGCAGCTTGGGGACAGCTGAGGAGACCCAGTACTTC	CASSLGTAEETQYF
TRBV19	NA	once	TRBJ1-3	14	TGTGCCAGTAAGACAGGAACCTCTGGAAACACCATATATTTT	CASKTGTSGNTIYF
TRBV19	NA	once	TRBJ2-2	14	TGTGCCAGTAGTCCGGGACACAACACCGGGGAGCTGTTTTTT	CASSPGHNTGELFF